The 27 T cell receptor beta chains given below trace back to one sample, sequenced in a study of blood T cell repertoires in COVID-19. The assay was immunoSEQ multiplex PCR, and TCRdb's table has in-frame clones only and misses some. This table has some 90,000 clones, 72% appearing once. The sequencing sample was made of peripheral blood. The receptors stem from an older woman in a cohort sampled during active or convalescent COVID-19.

The chain recombines TRBV18 with TRBJ1-2; 7 positions agree with TRBD1. CDR3 size: 15 residues. CDR1 and CDR2 (germline): KGHSH, LQKENI. Trimming removed 5 bases from V and 2 bases from J; junction bases left unmatched: 8. The CDR3 nucleotides are TGTGCCAGCTCATGGGACAGAGTCACCAACTATGGCTACACCTTC. Its protein is CASSWDRVTNYGYTF.

With respect to this clone: Distinct nucleotide sequences in the sample also encode this CDR3. The chain carries TRBV2 and TRBJ1-2, with 8 bases that match TRBD1. V was clipped by 8 bases and J by 0 bases; unmatched bases: 2. CDR1 and CDR2 from the germline V gene are SNHLY and FYNNEI. This CDR3 has 13 residues. CDR3 region: CASRDRPNYGYTF. CDR3 DNA sequence: TGTGCCAGCCGGGACAGGCCTAACTATGGCTACACCTTC.

The V gene is TRBV6-6, the J gene TRBJ1-1, with 8 bases that match TRBD1. V lost 4 bases to trimming and J lost 2 bases; unmatched junction nucleotides: 3. CDR1 and CDR2 from the germline V gene are MNHNY and SVGAGI (reference sequence). This CDR3 is 14 amino acids long. The CDR3 protein is CASSSGQGNTEAFF. CDR3 sequence (DNA): TGTGCCAGCAGTTCTGGACAGGGCAACACTGAAGCTTTCTTT.

J is TRBJ2-7 and V is TRBV15; D call uncertain. The germline V gene encodes CDR1 LNHNV and CDR2 YYDKDF (reference sequence). V was trimmed by 0 bases and J by 3 bases, leaving 9 bases between them. The CDR3 contains 14 residues. The CDR3 DNA follows: TGTGCCACCAGCAGAGACTGGGCCAGCTACGAGCAGTACTTC. Its protein is CATSRDWASYEQYF.

The rearrangement joins TRBV6-1 to TRBJ1-5; D ambiguous. The germline gives CDR1 MNHNS, CDR2 SASEGT. Trimming took off 3 bases at V and 3 bases at J, with 6 bases between the two ends. The CDR3 is 13 amino acids. The CDR3 bases are TGTGCCAGCAGTGACGGGTTCAATCAGCCCCAGCATTTT. It yields the protein CASSDGFNQPQHF.

This clone was seen a few times. The V and J genes are TRBV6-6 and TRBJ2-2, with TRBD2 matching 10 bases. The CDR3 is 15 residues long. J gave up 2 bases and V 6 bases, and 3 bases lay outside the gene matches. Germline CDR1 and CDR2: MNHNY and SVGAGI (reference sequence). CDR3 sequence: CASRPSGGNTGELFF. The CDR3 DNA sequence: TGTGCCAGCAGGCCTAGCGGGGGTAACACCGGGGAGCTGTTTTTT.

CDR3 in DNA: TGTGCCAGCCGGACAGGTCAGGGCTACACCTTC. This translates into CASRTGQGYTF. The chain recombines TRBV19 with TRBJ1-2, with 7 positions matching TRBD1. There are 11 residues in the CDR3. Per the germline V gene, CDR1 is LNHDA and CDR2 is SQIVND (reference sequence). The trim removed 9 bases at V and 8 bases at J, leaving 6 bases unmatched.

This clone was counted a few times. The chain links TRBV5-1 to TRBJ2-7; no clear D gene. Germline lookup yields CDR1 SGHRS and CDR2 YFSETQ. The V gene lost 3 bases and the J gene lost 0 bases, with 7 bases spanning the gap. The CDR3 is 13 amino acids. CDR3: CASSWQDSYEQYF. The CDR3 nucleotides read TGCGCCAGCAGCTGGCAGGACTCCTACGAGCAGTACTTC.

The chain employs TRBV7-8 and TRBJ1-1; D uncertain. The CDR3 is made up of 15 amino acids. The ends were cut back, 1 base at V and 3 bases at J, with 12 bases in the middle. The germline gives CDR1 SGHVS, CDR2 FQNEAQ. Here the CDR3 reads CASSLGLNRDTEAFF. The CDR3 nucleotides read TGTGCCAGCAGCTTAGGGCTAAACCGGGACACTGAAGCTTTCTTT. The full variable domain, with the rest looked up from reference TRBV7-8 and TRBJ1-1, is GAGVSQSPRYKVAKRGQDVALRCDPISGHVSLFWYQQALGQGPEFLTYFQNEAQLDKSGLPSDRFFAERPEGSVSTLKIQRTQQEDSAVYLCASSLGLNRDTEAFFGQGTRLTVV.

This clone was detected only a few times. The gene calls are TRBV6-5 and TRBJ1-6; D remains ambiguous. Trimming left V 7 bases short and J 1 base short, with 8 bases between. Germline V gene lookup returns CDR1 MNHEY and CDR2 SVGAGI. This CDR3 region has 14 residues. The DNA for the CDR3 is TGTGCCAGCACTCGAGGTTCCTATAATTCACCCCTCCACTTT. It codes for CASTRGSYNSPLHF.

This clone appeared once. DNA for the CDR3: TGTGCCAGTAGTAGACAGTACAATGAGCAGTTCTTC. Translated, it gives CASSRQYNEQFF. The chain combines TRBV19 with TRBJ2-1; TRBD1 might be the D (5 bases). V shed 4 bases and J shed 4 bases, with 5 bases lying between them. The CDR3 consists of 12 residues. The germline V gene encodes CDR1 LNHDA and CDR2 SQIVND (reference sequence).

This clone was detected only a few times. Other nucleotide sequences in the sample specify the same CDR3. The chain links TRBV3-1 (or the pseudogene TRBV3-2) to TRBJ2-3, with 7 bases aligning to TRBD2. CDR1 is LGHDT and CDR2 is YNNKEL in the germline V gene (reference sequence). With V trimmed by 1 base and J by 4 bases, 2 bases remained unmatched. CDR3 length: 14 amino acids. In nucleotides, the CDR3 is TGTGCCAGCAGCCAAGGGGGGGGAGCAGATACGCAGTATTTT. Translation gives CASSQGGGADTQYF.

The chain carries TRBV6-2 or TRBV6-3 and TRBJ1-5; D is uncertain. CDR3 size: 16 residues. V dropped 6 bases and J dropped 0 bases, with 15 bases sitting between them. Germline values: CDR1 MNHEY, CDR2 SVGEGT. CDR3 loop: CASSPAAFYSNQPQHF. In DNA form, the CDR3 reads TGTGCCAGCAGCCCTGCGGCTTTTTATAGCAATCAGCCCCAGCATTTT.

The chain recombines TRBV11-2 with TRBJ2-3; D might be TRBD2 (6 bases). This CDR3 is built from 14 residues. Trimming left V 1 base short and J 4 bases short, with 9 bases between. Per the germline V gene, CDR1 is SGHAT and CDR2 is FQNNGV. CDR3 sequence (DNA): TGTGCCAGCAGCTTAGTGGGACTTTCAGATACGCAGTATTTT. This gives the protein CASSLVGLSDTQYF.

This chain uses TRBV29-1 with TRBJ2-3; maybe TRBD2 (5 bases). V was pared by 2 bases and J by 8 bases, with 11 bases between. Germline loops: CDR1 SQVTM, CDR2 ANQGSEA. The CDR3 consists of 12 residues. The CDR3 spells CSVEPEAGTQYF. Here the CDR3 DNA reads TGCAGCGTTGAACCCGAGGCGGGTACGCAGTATTTT.

J is TRBJ2-4 and V is TRBV6-1, with D perhaps matching TRBD2 (7 bases). CDR1 and CDR2 from the germline V gene are MNHNS and SASEGT. The CDR3 is made up of 19 amino acids. Trimming pared 2 bases from V and 0 bases from J, leaving 20 bases between. The CDR3: CASSERSPGGSKAKNIQYF. CDR3 nucleotides: TGTGCCAGCAGTGAACGGAGCCCGGGGGGCTCCAAAGCCAAAAACATTCAGTACTTC.

J is TRBJ1-1 and V is TRBV6-5; 10 nucleotides line up with TRBD1. The V segment lost 5 bases and the J segment 6 bases; nucleotides outside the gene matches: 6. CDR3 length: 14 residues. Germline CDR1 reads MNHEY; CDR2 reads SVGAGI. CDR3: CASSPQTGGPEAFF. The CDR3 DNA reads as TGTGCCAGCAGTCCACAGACAGGGGGCCCTGAAGCTTTCTTT.

The V gene is TRBV5-8, the J gene TRBJ2-2, with D maybe TRBD1 (6 bases). Deletions cut 2 bases from V and 6 bases from J, with 14 bases between. This CDR3 is built from 15 residues. Looked up from germline, CDR1 is SGHTS and CDR2 is YDEGEE. The CDR3 DNA follows: TGTGCCAGCAGCTTAGGTGACAGGTCGGCCGGGGAGCTGTTTTTT. Its translation is CASSLGDRSAGELFF.

In the case of this clone: Since a much larger clone is just one base distant, this may be a read error. This chain joins TRBV5-4 and TRBJ1-1; possible D gene TRBD1, 5 bases. Germline assignment: CDR1 SGHNT and CDR2 YYREEE (reference sequence). V was shortened by 3 bases and J by 1 base, with 7 bases between the two germline ends. The CDR3 runs to 13 residues. Here the CDR3 reads CASSYDRNTEAFF. The CDR3 region has the DNA TGTGCCAGCAGCTACGACAGGAACACTGAAGCTTTCTTT.

The chain has TRBV6-6 and TRBJ2-2; 7 bases line up with TRBD2. The CDR3 length is 17 residues. Germline trimming cut 5 bases from V and 1 base from J; bases unmatched to any gene: 10. CDR1 MNHNY and CDR2 SVGAGI come from the germline V gene (reference sequence). CDR3 protein: CASSPDGGTVNTGELFF. The DNA for the CDR3 is TGTGCCAGCAGTCCTGACGGGGGGACGGTGAACACCGGGGAGCTGTTTTTT.

The CDR3 loop is CASSLAPSGGNIQYF. The CDR3 region has the DNA TGTGCCAGCAGCCTGGCCCCCAGTGGCGGAAACATTCAGTACTTC. The chain has TRBV7-2 and TRBJ2-4; D unclear. Between the trimmed V and J ends, which lost 5 bases and 6 bases, there was a span of 17 bases. This CDR3 is 15 amino acids long. CDR1 is SGHTA, CDR2 FQGNSA, per germline. The full variable domain, with the rest looked up from reference TRBV7-2 and TRBJ2-4, is GAGVSQSPSNKVTEKGKDVELRCDPISGHTALYWYRQSLGQGLEFLIYFQGNSAPDKSGLPSDRFSAERTGGSVSTLTIQRTQQEDSAVYLCASSLAPSGGNIQYFGAGTRLSVL.

V gene TRBV6-2 or TRBV6-3 combines with J gene TRBJ2-3; D is perhaps TRBD1 (5 bases). The CDR3 is made up of 16 amino acids. The V gene lost 6 bases and the J gene lost 4 bases, with 20 bases spanning the gap. Germline CDR1 MNHEY, CDR2 SVGEGT. The CDR3 DNA follows: TGTGCCAGCAGCTTAGGCAGGGTCCTTAACGCAGATACGCAGTATTTT. Translation: CASSLGRVLNADTQYF.

The chain recombines TRBV5-1 with TRBJ1-6; tentative D call: TRBD1 (6 bases). Looked up from germline, CDR1 is SGHRS and CDR2 is YFSETQ. CDR3 length: 14 residues. The V end lost 7 bases, the J end lost 4 bases, and 12 bases lay between the germline ends. The CDR3 DNA reads TGCGCCAGCTCTGCTCAGGGGTATAATTCACCCCTCCACTTT. This codes for CASSAQGYNSPLHF.

V usage is TRBV6-2 or TRBV6-3 and J usage is TRBJ2-7, with D maybe TRBD2 (5 bases). The CDR3 consists of 13 residues. The ends were cut back, 3 bases at V and 3 bases at J, with 9 bases in the middle. The germline gives CDR1 MNHEY, CDR2 SVGEGT. The CDR3 region has the DNA TGTGCCAGCAGTTATGGACTCGTCTACGAGCAGTACTTC. It is translated as CASSYGLVYEQYF.

The CDR3 reads CASRRQVTEAFF. CDR3 DNA: TGTGCCAGCCGACGACAAGTCACTGAAGCTTTCTTT. J is TRBJ1-1 and V is TRBV5-6; D is ambiguous. Trimming removed 7 bases from V and 4 bases from J, with 11 bases in between. The CDR3 totals 12 residues. CDR1 SGHDT and CDR2 YYEEEE come from the germline V gene.

The V and J genes are TRBV14 and TRBJ2-3, with D tentatively TRBD1 (6 bases). CDR1 and CDR2 from the germline V gene are SGHDN and FVKESK. CDR3 length: 15 residues. The germline V and J ends were trimmed by 1 base and 8 bases, with 16 bases remaining between them. The CDR3 DNA sequence: TGTGCCAGCAGCCAAGTAGGGCAGGGGAGAGGTACGCAGTATTTT. Translated: CASSQVGQGRGTQYF.

This chain joins TRBV3-1 (or the pseudogene TRBV3-2) and TRBJ2-1; 9 nucleotides line up with TRBD2. V was clipped by 4 bases and J by 0 bases; unmatched bases: 16. This CDR3 region has 20 residues. The germline gives CDR1 LGHDT, CDR2 YNNKEL (reference sequence). The CDR3 loop is CASSPPTGFSGGSSYNEQFF. CDR3 DNA sequence: TGTGCCAGCAGCCCGCCGACAGGGTTTAGCGGGGGTAGCTCCTACAATGAGCAGTTCTTC.